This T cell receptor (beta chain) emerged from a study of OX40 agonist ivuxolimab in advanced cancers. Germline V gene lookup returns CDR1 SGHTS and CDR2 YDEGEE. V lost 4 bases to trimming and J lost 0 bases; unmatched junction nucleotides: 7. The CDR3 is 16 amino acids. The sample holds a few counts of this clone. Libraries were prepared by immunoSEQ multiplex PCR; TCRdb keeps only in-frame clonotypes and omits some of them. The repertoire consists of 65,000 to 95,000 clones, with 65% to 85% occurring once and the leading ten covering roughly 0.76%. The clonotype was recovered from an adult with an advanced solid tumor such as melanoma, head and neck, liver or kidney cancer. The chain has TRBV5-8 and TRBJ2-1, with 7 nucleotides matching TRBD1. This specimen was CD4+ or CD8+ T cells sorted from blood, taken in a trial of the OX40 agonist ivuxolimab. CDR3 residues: CASSTYRGNSYNEQFF. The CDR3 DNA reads TGTGCCAGCAGCACGTACAGGGGTAACTCCTACAATGAGCAGTTCTTC.